This T cell receptor (beta chain) comes out of a study of blood T cell repertoires in COVID-19. The method was immunoSEQ multiplex PCR; TCRdb's version includes in-frame clones alone and lacks a portion of them. The table includes a few hundred thousand clones, just over 85% detected once. From germline, CDR1 is MNHNY and CDR2 SVGAGI (reference sequence). This CDR3 spans 13 amino acids. Trimming shortened V by 6 bases and J by 7 bases, and 13 bases separated the two germline ends. The chain joins TRBV6-6 to TRBJ1-3; D call uncertain. The sample was PBMCs or T cells enriched from blood (not recorded which). The receptor's source is a young man who had recovered from COVID-19. The CDR3 DNA follows: TGTGCCAGCAGCCGTGGACTGGGCAACACCATATATTTT. Protein: CASSRGLGNTIYF.